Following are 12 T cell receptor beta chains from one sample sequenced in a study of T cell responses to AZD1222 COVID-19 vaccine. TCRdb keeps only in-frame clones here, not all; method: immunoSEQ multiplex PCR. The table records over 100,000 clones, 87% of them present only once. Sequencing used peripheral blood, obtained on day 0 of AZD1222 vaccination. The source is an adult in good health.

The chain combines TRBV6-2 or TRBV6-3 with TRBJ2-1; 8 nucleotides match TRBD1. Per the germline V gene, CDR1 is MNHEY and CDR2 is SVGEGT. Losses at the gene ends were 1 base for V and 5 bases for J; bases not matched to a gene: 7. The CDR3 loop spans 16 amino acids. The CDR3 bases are TGTGCCAGCAGTTACTACGACAGGGGCCCTAACAATGAGCAGTTCTTC. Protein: CASSYYDRGPNNEQFF.

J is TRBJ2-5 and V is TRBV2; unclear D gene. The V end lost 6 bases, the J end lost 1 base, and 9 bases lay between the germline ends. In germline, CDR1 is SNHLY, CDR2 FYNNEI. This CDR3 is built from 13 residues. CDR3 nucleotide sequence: TGTGCCAGCAGCGTAGGTGGCCAAGAGACCCAGTACTTC. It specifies CASSVGGQETQYF.

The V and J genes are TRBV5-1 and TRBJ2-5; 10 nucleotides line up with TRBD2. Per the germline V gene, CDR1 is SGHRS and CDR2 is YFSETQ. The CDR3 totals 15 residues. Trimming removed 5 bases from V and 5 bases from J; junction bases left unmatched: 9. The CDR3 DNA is TGCGCCAGCAGGCTAGCGGGAGAAAGGGGGGAGACCCAGTACTTC. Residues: CASRLAGERGETQYF. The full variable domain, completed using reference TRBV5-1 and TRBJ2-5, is KAGVTQTPRYLIKTRGQQVTLSCSPISGHRSVSWYQQTPGQGLQFLFEYFSETQRNKGNFPGRFSGRQFSNSRSEMNVSTLELGDSALYLCASRLAGERGETQYFGPGTRLLVL.

The chain's CDR3 is CASSQDLGPRETQYF. The CDR3 DNA sequence: TGCGCCAGCAGCCAAGATTTAGGTCCGAGGGAGACCCAGTACTTC. This chain links TRBV4-3 with TRBJ2-5, with D unclear. This CDR3 region has 15 residues. V was shortened by 0 bases and J by 5 bases, with 13 bases between the two germline ends. Germline V lookup: CDR1 LGHNA, CDR2 YSLEER.

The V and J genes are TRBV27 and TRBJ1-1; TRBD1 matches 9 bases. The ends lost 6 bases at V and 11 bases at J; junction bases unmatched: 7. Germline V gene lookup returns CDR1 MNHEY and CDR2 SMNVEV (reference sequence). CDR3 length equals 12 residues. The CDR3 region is CASSRSTGGAFF. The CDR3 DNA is TGTGCCAGCAGCCGCTCGACAGGGGGGGCTTTCTTT.

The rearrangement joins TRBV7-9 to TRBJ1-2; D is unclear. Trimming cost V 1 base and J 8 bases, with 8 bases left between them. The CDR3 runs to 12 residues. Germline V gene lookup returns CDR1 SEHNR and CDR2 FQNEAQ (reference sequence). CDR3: CASSLDGSGYTF. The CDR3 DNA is TGTGCCAGCAGCTTAGACGGGAGCGGCTACACCTTC.

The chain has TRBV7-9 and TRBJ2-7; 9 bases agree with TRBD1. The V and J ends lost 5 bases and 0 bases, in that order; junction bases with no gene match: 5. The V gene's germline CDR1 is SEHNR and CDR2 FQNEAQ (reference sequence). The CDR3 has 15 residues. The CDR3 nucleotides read TGTGCCAGCAGCCAGGGGACAGGGAGCTCCTACGAGCAGTACTTC. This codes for CASSQGTGSSYEQYF.

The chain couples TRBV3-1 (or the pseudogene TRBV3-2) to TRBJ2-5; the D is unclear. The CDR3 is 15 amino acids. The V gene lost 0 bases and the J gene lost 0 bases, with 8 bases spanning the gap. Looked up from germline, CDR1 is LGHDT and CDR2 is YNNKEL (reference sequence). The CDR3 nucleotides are TGTGCCAGCAGCCAAGAAGGAACACACCAAGAGACCCAGTACTTC. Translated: CASSQEGTHQETQYF.

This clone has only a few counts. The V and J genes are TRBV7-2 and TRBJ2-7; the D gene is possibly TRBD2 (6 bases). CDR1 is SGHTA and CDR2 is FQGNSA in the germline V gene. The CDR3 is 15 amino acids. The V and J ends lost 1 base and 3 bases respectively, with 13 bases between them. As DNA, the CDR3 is TGTGCCAGCAGCTTAGTCTCGCGGGGCAACTACGAGCAGTACTTC. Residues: CASSLVSRGNYEQYF.

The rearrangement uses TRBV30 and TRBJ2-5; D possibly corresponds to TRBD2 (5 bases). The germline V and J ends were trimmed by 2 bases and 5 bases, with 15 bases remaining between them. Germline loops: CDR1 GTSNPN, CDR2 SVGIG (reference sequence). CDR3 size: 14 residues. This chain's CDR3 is CAWSQPTRRETQYF. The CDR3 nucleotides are TGTGCCTGGAGTCAGCCCACCAGGAGGGAGACCCAGTACTTC.

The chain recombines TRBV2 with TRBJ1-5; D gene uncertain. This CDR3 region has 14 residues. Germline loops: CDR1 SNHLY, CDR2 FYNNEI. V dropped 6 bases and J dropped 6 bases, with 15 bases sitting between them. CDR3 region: CASSPLAGSQPQHF. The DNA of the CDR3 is TGTGCCAGCAGCCCGCTTGCCGGGTCTCAGCCCCAGCATTTT.

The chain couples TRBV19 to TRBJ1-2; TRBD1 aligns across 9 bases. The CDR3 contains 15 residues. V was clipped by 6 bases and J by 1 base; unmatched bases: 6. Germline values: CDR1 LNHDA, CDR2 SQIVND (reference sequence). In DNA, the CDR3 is TGTGCCAGTAGAGGCGGGGACAGGGTTAACTATGGCTACACCTTC. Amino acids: CASRGGDRVNYGYTF.